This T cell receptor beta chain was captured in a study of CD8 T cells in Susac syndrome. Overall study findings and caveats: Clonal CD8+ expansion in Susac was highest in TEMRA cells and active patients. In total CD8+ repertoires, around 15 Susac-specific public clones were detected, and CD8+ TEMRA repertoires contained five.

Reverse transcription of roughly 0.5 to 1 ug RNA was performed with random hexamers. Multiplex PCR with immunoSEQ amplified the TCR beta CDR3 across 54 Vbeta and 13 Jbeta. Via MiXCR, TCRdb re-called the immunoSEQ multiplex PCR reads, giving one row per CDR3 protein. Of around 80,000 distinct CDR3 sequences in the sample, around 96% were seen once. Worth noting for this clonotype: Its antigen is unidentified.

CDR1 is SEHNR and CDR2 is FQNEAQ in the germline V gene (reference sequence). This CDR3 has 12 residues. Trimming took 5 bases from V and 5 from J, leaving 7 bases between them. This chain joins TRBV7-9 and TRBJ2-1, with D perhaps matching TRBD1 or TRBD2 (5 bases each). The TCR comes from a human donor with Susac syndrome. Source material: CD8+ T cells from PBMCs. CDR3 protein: CASSRGDNEQFF. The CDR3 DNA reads TGTGCCAGCAGCCGAGGGGACAATGAGCAGTTCTTC.